This is a list of T cell receptor beta chains from one sample in a study of T-cell reconstitution after alpha-beta-depleted transplantation in children. TCRdb re-derived calls from the PCR reads in MiXCR, one entry per CDR3 protein. This table holds about 400,000 distinct CDR3 sequences, just over 20% found once. The sequencing used PBMCs from the stem cell graft donor, collected from the stem cell graft. Receptors originate from a human donor who donated a stem cell graft to a child with acute myeloid leukemia. Each CDR3 is given without its conserved first and last residue.

TRBV24-1,12,TRBJ2-7,ATSDSTLTYEQY
TRBV6-5,17,TRBJ2-1,ASSYSGSASGGSYNEQF
TRBV20-1,10,TRBJ2-7,SARDSSYEQY
TRBV7-2,12,TRBJ1-2,ASSLFGGGGGYT
TRBV7-3,16,TRBJ2-1,ASSSPLISGRAVNEQF
TRBV9,14,TRBJ2-1,ASSVGTSSISNEQF
TRBV20-1,12,TRBJ2-1,SARGGPTYNEQF
TRBV9,18,TRBJ2-1,ASSAGGLAGGLGSYNEQF
TRBV11-2,13,TRBJ2-3,ASSSMGGGTDTQY
TRBV7-3,13,TRBJ2-3,ASSLTGLYTDTQY
TRBV5-1,13,TRBJ1-3,ASSGTGETGNTIY
TRBV7-6,12,TRBJ2-7,ASSSAGTAYEQY
TRBV10-3,13,TRBJ2-7,AISARGLAFHEQY
TRBV5-1,11,TRBJ2-7,ASTWDGAYEQY
TRBV29-1,11,TRBJ1-3,SVGSSSGNTIY
TRBV27,13,TRBJ2-4,ASSQGGRAKNIQY
TRBV6-5,10,TRBJ1-4,AAGTGPEKLF
TRBV9,12,TRBJ2-2,ASSVAANTGELF
TRBV29-1,14,TRBJ2-2,SVEDAGTGDTGELF
TRBV7-3,11,TRBJ1-3,ASSSSQGNTIY
TRBV4-1,13,TRBJ2-1,ASSQEDGSYNEQF
TRBV15,15,TRBJ2-3,ATSRGSTSGRTDTQY
TRBV7-9,11,TRBJ1-1,ASTLLQNTEAF
TRBV4-3,16,TRBJ2-1,ASSPTHLKGSSYNEQF
TRBV11-2,12,TRBJ2-7,ASSYQFGSYEQY
TRBV15,13,TRBJ2-7,ATSSPGRAPYEQY
TRBV20-1,10,TRBJ1-5,SARAPRQPQH
TRBV27,12,TRBJ2-7,ASSSLGTGASVL
TRBV27,11,TRBJ2-1,ASSTGMGNEQF
TRBV5-1,13,TRBJ2-3,ASSDTGGAVDTQY
TRBV15,11,TRBJ2-7,ATSRGGDYEQY
TRBV6-5,15,TRBJ2-1,ASSHRTNSFYYNEQF
TRBV29-1,11,TRBJ2-5,SSTGGGQETQY
TRBV7-2,14,TRBJ2-1,ASSFLTGYSYNEQF
TRBV7-9,12,TRBJ1-4,ASSFFTDNEKLF
TRBV7-7,11,TRBJ2-2,ASSNRLTGELF
TRBV12-3/TRBV12-4,14,TRBJ2-7,ASSLAELGPGDEQY
TRBV7-8,13,TRBJ2-1,ASSPTRLLGLEQF
TRBV12-3/TRBV12-4,12,TRBJ1-5,ASTHGGGRQPQH
TRBV12-3/TRBV12-4,9,TRBJ2-1,ASNGVSEQF
TRBV29-1,18,TRBJ1-2,SVDIVESSEARWPNYGYT
TRBV12-3/TRBV12-4,12,TRBJ2-7,ASSIGQGGDEQY
TRBV30,11,TRBJ2-1,AWSRGRAHEQF
TRBV7-6,14,TRBJ2-2,ASSSGTKGFTGELF
TRBV20-1,12,TRBJ2-1,SASSPGLGNEQF
TRBV12-3/TRBV12-4,12,TRBJ2-5,ASGWDGIQETQY
TRBV7-2,13,TRBJ1-4,ASSLVAGKWEKLF
TRBV29-1,11,TRBJ2-5,SVEVNIQETQY
TRBV6-5,14,TRBJ2-3,ASSYYSGRGADTQY
TRBV11-2,13,TRBJ2-7,ASSLGGRPSYEQY
TRBV12-3/TRBV12-4,12,TRBJ1-2,ASSFGGQRRGYT
TRBV28,13,TRBJ2-3,ASGRGFAGTDTQY
TRBV5-1,13,TRBJ2-1,ASTLTGYVSNEQF
TRBV6-5,13,TRBJ2-2,ASSYDPRRAGELF
TRBV2,12,TRBJ2-3,ASSLAGVLDTQY
TRBV10-3,11,TRBJ1-1,AIRGGADTEAF
TRBV5-1,12,TRBJ2-1,ASSFTSGRNEQF
TRBV20-1,13,TRBJ2-2,SASALAGVTGELF
TRBV7-9,13,TRBJ2-1,ASSPTSGRSNEQF
TRBV20-1,11,TRBJ1-6,SARRLLWGPLH